This TCR beta chain was sequenced during a study of CD4 T cells in relation to SARS-CoV-2 and coronaviruses. Germline CDR1 and CDR2: SGHNT and YYREEE (reference sequence). Between the trimmed V and J ends, which lost 4 bases and 6 bases, there was a span of 11 bases. The CDR3 is 13 residues long. Worth noting for this clone: As yet, its antigen is unknown.

The study, taken as a whole, reports: No donor gave both pre-pandemic and post-infection samples.

This table comes from immunoSEQ multiplex PCR, and its TCRdb copy is limited to in-frame clones, with some not included. Of about 22,000 clones listed, approximately 68% are singletons. Before the COVID-19 pandemic, during about 2011-2019, CD4+ T cells were taken from unexposed donors. After nine to ten days of culture, CD4+ T cells were isolated. The sequence was obtained from a human donor in good health. What was sequenced was CD4+ T cells from PBMCs, cultured in vitro. The rearrangement uses TRBV5-4 and TRBJ2-1; no clear D. CDR3 loop: CASSPDPTNEQFF. Here the CDR3 DNA reads TGTGCCAGCAGCCCGGACCCGACCAATGAGCAGTTCTTC. The entire variable domain, with the rest obtained from reference TRBV5-4 and TRBJ2-1, is as follows: ETGVTQSPTHLIKTRGQQVTLRCSSQSGHNTVSWYQQALGQGPQFIFQYYREEENGRGNFPPRFSGLQFPNYSSELNVNALELDDSALYLCASSPDPTNEQFFGPGTRLTVL.